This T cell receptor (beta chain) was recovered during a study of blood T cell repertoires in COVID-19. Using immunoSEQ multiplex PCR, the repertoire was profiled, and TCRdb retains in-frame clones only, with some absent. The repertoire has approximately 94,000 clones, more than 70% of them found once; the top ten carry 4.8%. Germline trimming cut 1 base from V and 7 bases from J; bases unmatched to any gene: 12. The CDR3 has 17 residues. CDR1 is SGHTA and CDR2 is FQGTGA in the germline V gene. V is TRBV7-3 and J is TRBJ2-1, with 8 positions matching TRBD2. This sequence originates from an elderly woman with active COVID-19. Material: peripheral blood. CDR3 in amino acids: CASSLSSGNLKGNEQFF. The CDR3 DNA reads TGTGCCAGCAGCTTAAGTAGCGGGAACCTAAAGGGGAATGAGCAGTTCTTC.